This TCR beta chain derives from a study of post-analysis software for immune sequencing data. Whole-study results and caveats: Significantly decreased normalized Chao1 diversity was recorded for multiple sclerosis patients relative to controls. Patients had higher frequencies than controls of about 5 TRBV segments, including TRBV5-6, TRBV5-1 and TRBV20-1.

Unique molecular identifiers were built into the TCR beta cDNA libraries. T cells numbering about 0.85 to 11 million gave rise to roughly 0.5 million cDNA molecules. TCRdb re-analysed the PCR reads in MiXCR, keeping a single row per CDR3 protein. The sample consists of a few hundred thousand distinct CDR3 sequences, 35% to 40% of them appearing once. Concerning this clonotype itself: The target antigen is unknown.

The CDR3 spans 16 residues. Germline assignment: CDR1 SQVTM and CDR2 ANQGSEA. Sequenced input: blood. The clonotype comes from a girl aged 5-17 years with multiple sclerosis. The chain carries TRBV29-1 and TRBJ2-3; 8 bases match TRBD2. The J call is doubtful: the DNA matches TRBJ2-7 better. Here the CDR3 reads CSVESGDRTSIHEQYF. The DNA for the CDR3 is TGCAGCGTTGAATCTGGAGATAGGACTAGCATACACGAGCAGTACTTC.